One sample yielded the 30 T cell receptor beta chains listed below, sequenced in a study of regulatory and conventional T cells in RAG deficiency. The table came from immunoSEQ multiplex PCR; TCRdb's copy has only in-frame clones and leaves some out. The profile covers roughly 34,000 clones, with about 78% appearing a single time and just under 3.5% taken by the ten largest. The sorted conventional CD4+ T cells were CD25-low and CD127-high, with genomic DNA sequenced. Separately, the same data were catalogued under a study of regulatory T cells. That report notes: Amplification used 52 TRBV primers and 13 TRBJ primers.

The sample comprised CD4+ effector T cells sorted from blood. The receptors here all came from a human donor in good health.

This clone appeared a single time. CDR3 bases: TGTGCCAGCAGGGGACAGCCCAACACCGGGGAGCTGTTTTTT. Its protein product is CASRGQPNTGELFF. V usage is TRBV2 and J usage is TRBJ2-2, with TRBD1 matching over 7 bases. CDR1 is SNHLY and CDR2 is FYNNEI in the germline V gene. Trimming at V came to 6 bases and at J to 2 bases, leaving 3 bases not matched to a gene. This CDR3 is built from 14 residues.

This clone turned up a few times. The chain is built from TRBV18 and TRBJ2-7, with D perhaps matching TRBD1 (6 bases). This CDR3 spans 13 amino acids. Germline V gene lookup returns CDR1 KGHSH and CDR2 LQKENI. Trimming cost V 5 bases and J 5 bases, with 13 bases left between them. The DNA of the CDR3 is TGTGCCAGCTCAGGTCCAGGGGCCGACGAGCAGTACTTC. Translating it yields CASSGPGADEQYF. Full variable domain (remainder filled in from reference TRBV18 and TRBJ2-7): NAGVMQNPRHLVRRRGQEARLRCSPMKGHSHVYWYRQLPEEGLKFMVYLQKENIIDESGMPKERFSAEFPKEGPSILRIQQVVRGDSAAYFCASSGPGADEQYFGPGTRLTVT.

The rearrangement uses TRBV6-5 and TRBJ2-7; possibly TRBD1 for D (6 bases). CDR1 MNHEY and CDR2 SVGAGI come from the germline V gene. Trimming took off 6 bases at V and 4 bases at J, with 16 bases between the two ends. This CDR3 is 14 amino acids long. CDR3 in amino acids: CASRMTTGPYEQYF. The CDR3 DNA follows: TGTGCCAGCAGGATGACGACAGGCCCTTACGAGCAGTACTTC.

The sample holds one count of this clone. The CDR3 nucleotides are TGTGCCAGCAGCGTACAGGGAGCCGGGGAGCTGTTTTTT. Encoded protein: CASSVQGAGELFF. This rearrangement joins TRBV6-6 to TRBJ2-2; TRBD1 is a possible D gene (6 bases). Looked up from germline, CDR1 is MNHNY and CDR2 is SVGAGI (reference sequence). V dropped 6 bases and J dropped 6 bases, with 11 bases sitting between them. This CDR3 comprises 13 residues.

The chain uses TRBV19 and TRBJ2-5; tentative D call: TRBD1 (6 bases). The V gene's germline CDR1 is LNHDA and CDR2 SQIVND (reference sequence). The CDR3 is 13 residues long. V was trimmed by 6 bases and J by 6 bases, leaving 14 bases between them. Here the CDR3 DNA reads TGTGCCAGTAGCACCTCCACAGGGCAGACCCAGTACTTC. Translation: CASSTSTGQTQYF.

In this sample, this clone turned up a few times. J is TRBJ1-3 and V is TRBV18; D remains ambiguous. V lost 5 bases, J lost 3 bases, and 8 bases lay in between. This CDR3 region has 13 residues. Germline V CDR1 and CDR2: KGHSH, LQKENI. The CDR3 is CASSEGFGNTIYF. CDR3 DNA sequence: TGTGCCAGCTCAGAGGGCTTTGGAAACACCATATATTTT.

This chain links TRBV7-2 with TRBJ1-5; D perhaps matches TRBD1 (5 bases). V was trimmed by 5 bases and J by 3 bases, leaving 14 bases between them. The germline gives CDR1 SGHTA, CDR2 FQGNSA. CDR3 length: 15 residues. The CDR3 region has the DNA TGTGCCAGCAGCCCAGGTTACAGGATCAATCAGCCCCAGCATTTT. Its translation is CASSPGYRINQPQHF.

The rearrangement links TRBV12-5 to TRBJ1-2, with TRBD1 matching 7 bases. Germline CDR1 LGHNT, CDR2 FRNRAP. The CDR3 extends over 17 amino acids. The ends lost 7 bases at V and 0 bases at J; junction bases unmatched: 14. In DNA form, the CDR3 reads TGTGCTAGTGCCCAAAAGACAGGGTGGGAGGCTAACTATGGCTACACCTTC. It codes for CASAQKTGWEANYGYTF.

The rearrangement uses TRBV6-6 and TRBJ2-1; D is uncertain. V lost 0 bases and J lost 6, with 9 bases in between. The CDR3 runs to 14 residues. The germline V gene encodes CDR1 MNHNY and CDR2 SVGAGI (reference sequence). In DNA form, the CDR3 reads TGTGCCAGCAGTTACTCAGGTTTGAGCAATGAGCAGTTCTTC. Protein sequence: CASSYSGLSNEQFF.

CDR3 in DNA: TGTGCCAGCAGCTTAGAACAGGGACGGAACACTGAAGCTTTCTTT. Its protein is CASSLEQGRNTEAFF. The rearrangement uses TRBV7-9 and TRBJ1-1; tentative D call: TRBD1 (6 bases). Looked up from germline, CDR1 is SEHNR and CDR2 is FQNEAQ (reference sequence). CDR3 length: 15 amino acids. Trimming took 1 base from V and 1 from J, leaving 10 bases between them.

The V call is TRBV5-1, the J call TRBJ2-5; D remains ambiguous. The germline V and J ends were trimmed by 0 bases and 4 bases, with 7 bases remaining between them. This CDR3 is built from 13 residues. Germline values: CDR1 SGHRS, CDR2 YFSETQ. CDR3 residues: CASSLEGSETQYF. The CDR3 coding sequence is TGCGCCAGCAGCTTGGAGGGCTCAGAGACCCAGTACTTC.

This rearrangement joins TRBV27 to TRBJ2-3, with 7 positions matching TRBD1. The trim removed 5 bases at V and 0 bases at J, leaving 11 bases unmatched. The CDR3 consists of 17 residues. CDR1 is MNHEY, CDR2 SMNVEV, per germline (reference sequence). CDR3: CASSKLGWDSSTDTQYF. CDR3 bases: TGTGCCAGCAGTAAACTAGGGTGGGACAGCAGCACAGATACGCAGTATTTT.

This chain joins TRBV19 and TRBJ2-5, with D perhaps matching TRBD1 (6 bases). CDR3 length: 16 residues. CDR1 and CDR2 from the germline V gene are LNHDA and SQIVND (reference sequence). Between the trimmed V and J ends, which lost 4 bases and 4 bases, there was a span of 19 bases. The CDR3 DNA is TGTGCCAGTAGTACGTTACAGGGAGCTCGGGGAGAGACCCAGTACTTC. This gives the protein CASSTLQGARGETQYF.

CDR3 DNA sequence: TGTGCCAGCAGCCCGGGGGAAATGGTGGGAGAGACCCAGTACTTC. The encoded protein is CASSPGEMVGETQYF. The chain carries TRBV7-2 and TRBJ2-5; TRBD2 is a possible D gene (6 bases). V was clipped by 5 bases and J by 4 bases, with 17 bases between them. CDR3 size: 15 residues. Germline CDR1 SGHTA, CDR2 FQGNSA.

The V gene is TRBV5-6, the J gene TRBJ1-1; TRBD1 matches 7 bases. The CDR3 totals 15 residues. V gave up 4 bases and J gave up 1 base; unmatched junction bases: 7. In germline, CDR1 is SGHDT, CDR2 YYEEEE. This CDR3 is CASSQLGTANTEAFF. As DNA, the CDR3 is TGTGCCAGCAGCCAACTTGGGACAGCGAACACTGAAGCTTTCTTT.

The chain carries TRBV25-1 and TRBJ2-7; D unresolved. Germline V lookup: CDR1 MGHDK, CDR2 SYGVNS. The CDR3 runs to 11 residues. Trimming shortened V by 4 bases and J by 3 bases, and 4 bases separated the two germline ends. Here the CDR3 reads CASSVFYEQYF. The CDR3 DNA reads as TGTGCCAGCAGTGTCTTCTACGAGCAGTACTTC.

V usage is TRBV5-1 and J usage is TRBJ2-2; no definite D call. Germline V gene lookup returns CDR1 SGHRS and CDR2 YFSETQ. V lost 2 bases, J lost 0 bases, and 5 bases lay in between. This CDR3 has 14 residues. CDR3 protein: CASSLDTNTGELFF. CDR3 bases: TGCGCCAGCAGCTTAGACACGAACACCGGGGAGCTGTTTTTT.

Only a few counts were recorded for this clone. V gene TRBV6-5 combines with J gene TRBJ2-4; D is perhaps TRBD2 (5 bases). The V end lost 0 bases, the J end lost 3 bases, and 6 bases lay between the germline ends. CDR1 is MNHEY and CDR2 is SVGAGI in the germline V gene. CDR3 length: 14 amino acids. The CDR3 sequence: CASSYSGIKNIQYF. CDR3 in DNA: TGTGCCAGCAGTTACTCCGGGATCAAAAACATTCAGTACTTC.

The chain is built from TRBV4-1 and TRBJ2-3; 7 bases line up with TRBD1. The CDR3 runs to 16 residues. V lost 3 bases to trimming and J lost 7 bases; unmatched junction nucleotides: 13. Germline assignment: CDR1 MGHRA and CDR2 YSYEKL. The CDR3 DNA sequence: TGCGCCAGCAGCCACCCGACAGGGCCTAAAAGGAATACGCAGTATTTT. This gives the protein CASSHPTGPKRNTQYF.

The chain recombines TRBV10-3 with TRBJ2-3; D might be TRBD2 (7 bases). V lost 6 bases, J lost 2 bases, and 12 bases lay in between. The CDR3 is made up of 14 amino acids. The germline gives CDR1 ENHRY, CDR2 SYGVKD. The CDR3 coding sequence is TGTGCCATCAGGCGGGGGCCTGACACAGATACGCAGTATTTT. Translation: CAIRRGPDTDTQYF.

This clone appeared once. V usage is TRBV6-1 and J usage is TRBJ1-1, with 7 bases lining up with TRBD1. Germline CDR1 is MNHNS and CDR2 is SASEGT. The trim removed 6 bases at V and 4 bases at J, leaving 11 bases unmatched. This CDR3 region has 15 residues. CDR3 in amino acids: CASSDPGGRGTEAFF. The CDR3, as DNA: TGTGCCAGCAGCGACCCAGGGGGGCGCGGCACTGAAGCTTTCTTT.

The chain carries TRBV7-9 and TRBJ1-1; no definite D call. Germline lookup yields CDR1 SEHNR and CDR2 FQNEAQ (reference sequence). Between the trimmed V and J ends, which lost 5 bases and 3 bases, there was a span of 16 bases. The CDR3 length is 15 residues. CDR3 bases: TGTGCCAGCAGCCAAGATAGAGGGCCGTACACTGAAGCTTTCTTT. Its translation: CASSQDRGPYTEAFF.

This clone has just one count. The chain carries TRBV2 and TRBJ2-1, with D hard to call. The V end lost 4 bases, the J end lost 1 base, and 8 bases lay between the germline ends. CDR1 SNHLY and CDR2 FYNNEI come from the germline V gene. The CDR3 loop spans 14 amino acids. CDR3 region: CASSALGSYNEQFF. CDR3 bases: TGTGCCAGCAGTGCTCTAGGGTCCTACAATGAGCAGTTCTTC.

The chain combines TRBV5-1 with TRBJ1-1; TRBD1 might be the D (5 bases). Germline V gives CDR1 SGHRS, CDR2 YFSETQ. The CDR3 totals 13 residues. V was cut by 5 bases and J by 3 bases, with 11 bases left in between. CDR3 region: CASSFQGDTEAFF. The CDR3 nucleotides are TGCGCCAGCAGTTTTCAGGGCGACACTGAAGCTTTCTTT.

The V and J genes are TRBV19 and TRBJ2-7, with D maybe TRBD2 (6 bases). CDR3 length: 13 amino acids. The germline CDR1 and CDR2 sequences are LNHDA and SQIVND (reference sequence). The ends were cut back, 6 bases at V and 5 bases at J, with 14 bases in the middle. Here the CDR3 DNA reads TGTGCCAGTAGCTCCCGCGGGGACCACGAGCAGTACTTC. It yields the protein CASSSRGDHEQYF.

The chain uses TRBV27 and TRBJ1-2; a possible D gene is TRBD1 (5 bases). The V gene's germline CDR1 is MNHEY and CDR2 SMNVEV (reference sequence). The V end was cut by 5 bases, the J end by 6 bases, with 13 bases between. CDR3 length equals 13 residues. CDR3 sequence: CASSTRGLDGYTF. Here the CDR3 DNA reads TGTGCCAGCAGTACCCGGGGCTTAGATGGCTACACCTTC.

The gene calls are TRBV4-1 and TRBJ1-2; D remains ambiguous. The germline V gene has CDR1 MGHRA and CDR2 YSYEKL. This CDR3 spans 15 amino acids. The V and J ends lost 4 bases and 8 bases respectively, with 20 bases between them. CDR3 DNA sequence: TGCGCCAGCAGCCCCCAAGCTGTGCCCGACAACGGCTACACCTTC. Its protein is CASSPQAVPDNGYTF.

The chain has TRBV14 and TRBJ2-3; possibly TRBD2 for D (6 bases). V lost 2 bases to trimming and J lost 1 base, with 16 bases between them. There are 17 residues in the CDR3. The germline V gene encodes CDR1 SGHDN and CDR2 FVKESK. CDR3 sequence (DNA): TGTGCCAGCAGCCAAAACTTACCGGGGGTTGGCACAGATACGCAGTATTTT. Its protein product is CASSQNLPGVGTDTQYF.

The rearrangement uses TRBV5-1 and TRBJ2-7; weak D call: TRBD2 (5 bases). Germline V CDR1 and CDR2: SGHRS, YFSETQ. This CDR3 is built from 16 residues. V dropped 0 bases and J dropped 4 bases, with 17 bases sitting between them. The CDR3, as DNA: TGCGCCAGCAGCTTGGACACCGGCGGAGGACCTTACGAGCAGTACTTC. It is translated as CASSLDTGGGPYEQYF. Drawing the rest from reference TRBV5-1 and TRBJ2-7, the complete variable domain is KAGVTQTPRYLIKTRGQQVTLSCSPISGHRSVSWYQQTPGQGLQFLFEYFSETQRNKGNFPGRFSGRQFSNSRSEMNVSTLELGDSALYLCASSLDTGGGPYEQYFGPGTRLTVT.

This sequence joins TRBV9 and TRBJ1-2; a weak D match, TRBD1 (5 bases). The CDR3 is made up of 13 amino acids. CDR1 is SGDLS and CDR2 is YYNGEE in the germline V gene. The ends were cut back, 0 bases at V and 7 bases at J, with 10 bases in the middle. CDR3 region: CASSVGGRAGYTF. CDR3 bases: TGTGCCAGCAGCGTAGGAGGCAGGGCTGGCTACACCTTC.